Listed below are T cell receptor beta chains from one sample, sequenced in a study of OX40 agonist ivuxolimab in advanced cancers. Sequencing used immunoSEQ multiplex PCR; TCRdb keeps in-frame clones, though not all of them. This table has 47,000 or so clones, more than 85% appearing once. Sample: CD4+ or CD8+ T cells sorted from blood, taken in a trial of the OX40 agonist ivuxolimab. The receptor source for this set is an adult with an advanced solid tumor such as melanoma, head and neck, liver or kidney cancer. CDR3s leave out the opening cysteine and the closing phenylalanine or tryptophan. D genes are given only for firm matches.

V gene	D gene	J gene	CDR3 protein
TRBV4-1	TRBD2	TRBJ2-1	ASSLRGAGDAYNEQF
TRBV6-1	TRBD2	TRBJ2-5	ASSELAGGQETQY
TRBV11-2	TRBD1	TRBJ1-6	ASSLVGDSYNSPLH
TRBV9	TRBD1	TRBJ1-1	ASGGAGGNTEAF
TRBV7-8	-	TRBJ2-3	ASSSSTGSGYTDTQY
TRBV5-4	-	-	ASSSTSYEQY
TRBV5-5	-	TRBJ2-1	ASSLDRTARNEQF
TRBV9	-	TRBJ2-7	ASSRGRDYEQY
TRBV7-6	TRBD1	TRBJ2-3	ASSHRQGKSKDTQY
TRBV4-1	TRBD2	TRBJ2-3	ASRETSGSTDTQY
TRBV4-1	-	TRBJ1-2	ASSQDRATLYGYT
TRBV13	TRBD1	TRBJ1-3	ASSLRQGRNTIY
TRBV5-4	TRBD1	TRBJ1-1	ASSRNDWTGLTEAF
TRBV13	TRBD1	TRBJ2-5	ASSAGTGSRETQY
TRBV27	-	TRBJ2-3	ASNLGEPSTDTQY
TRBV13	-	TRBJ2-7	ASSSAYEQY
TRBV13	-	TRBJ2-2	ASSEEVRTGTTGELF
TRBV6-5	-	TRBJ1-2	ASSYGGDYGYT
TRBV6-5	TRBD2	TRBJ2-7	ASSSGREVHEQY
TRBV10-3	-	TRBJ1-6	AISESQSQRSSYNSPLH
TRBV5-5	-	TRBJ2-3	ASSPDSFTDTQY
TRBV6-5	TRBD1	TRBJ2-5	ASSGRTGRETQY
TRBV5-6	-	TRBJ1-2	ASSLGRTGNYGYT
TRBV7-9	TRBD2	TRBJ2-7	ASRPPTSGPPYEQY
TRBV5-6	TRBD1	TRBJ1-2	ATYGPDRDFLHYGYT
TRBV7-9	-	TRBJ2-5	ASRAASAGRTQY
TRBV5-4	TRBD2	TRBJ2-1	ASSLVPSGSSYNEQF
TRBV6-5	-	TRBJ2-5	ASSRQEGGETQY
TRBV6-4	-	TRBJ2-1	ASSPRLLPSYNEQF
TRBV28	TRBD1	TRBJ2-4	ASSPTFRGRTAKNIQY
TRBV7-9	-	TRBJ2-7	ASSLRGSYEQY
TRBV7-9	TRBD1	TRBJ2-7	ASSSTIGTAFQY
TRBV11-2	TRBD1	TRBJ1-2	ASSPDHRGQGYGYT
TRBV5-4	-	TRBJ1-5	ASSLGPGALGNQPQH
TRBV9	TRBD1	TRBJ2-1	ASSVATGGPYNEQF
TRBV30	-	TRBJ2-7	AWRSRGLSYEQY
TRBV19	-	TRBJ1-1	ASSIPRGRTEAF
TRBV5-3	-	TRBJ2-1	ARSPRGPRTNEQF
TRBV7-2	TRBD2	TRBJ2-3	ASSLGLAGGASTDTQY
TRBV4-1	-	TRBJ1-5	ASSQGAASNQPQH
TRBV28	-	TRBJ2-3	ASSLLATSTDTQY
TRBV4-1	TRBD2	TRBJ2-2	ASSQPGLAGGPSSGELF
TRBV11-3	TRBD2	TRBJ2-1	ASSRGLAGGSSYNEQF
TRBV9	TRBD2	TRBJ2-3	ASSLSGRGADTQY
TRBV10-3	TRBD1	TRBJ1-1	AISERQGVGAF
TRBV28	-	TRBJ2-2	ASSLTGFTGELF
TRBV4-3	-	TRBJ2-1	ASSQDWRNSYNEQF
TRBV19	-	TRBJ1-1	ASSSNWAGATEAF
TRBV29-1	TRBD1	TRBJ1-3	SVYAGAGGSGNTIY
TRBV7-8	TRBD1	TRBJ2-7	ASSDRQGRYEQY
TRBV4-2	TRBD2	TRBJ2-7	ASSLKGASGLQEQY
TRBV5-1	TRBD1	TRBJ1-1	ASSSDGTGDTEAF
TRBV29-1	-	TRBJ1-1	SVLGNTEAF
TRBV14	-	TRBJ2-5	ASSQDEGRRETQY
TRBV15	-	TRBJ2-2	ATSGDMNTGELF
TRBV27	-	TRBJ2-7	ASSWTRGSGEQY
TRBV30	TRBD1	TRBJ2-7	AWRITGAGEQY